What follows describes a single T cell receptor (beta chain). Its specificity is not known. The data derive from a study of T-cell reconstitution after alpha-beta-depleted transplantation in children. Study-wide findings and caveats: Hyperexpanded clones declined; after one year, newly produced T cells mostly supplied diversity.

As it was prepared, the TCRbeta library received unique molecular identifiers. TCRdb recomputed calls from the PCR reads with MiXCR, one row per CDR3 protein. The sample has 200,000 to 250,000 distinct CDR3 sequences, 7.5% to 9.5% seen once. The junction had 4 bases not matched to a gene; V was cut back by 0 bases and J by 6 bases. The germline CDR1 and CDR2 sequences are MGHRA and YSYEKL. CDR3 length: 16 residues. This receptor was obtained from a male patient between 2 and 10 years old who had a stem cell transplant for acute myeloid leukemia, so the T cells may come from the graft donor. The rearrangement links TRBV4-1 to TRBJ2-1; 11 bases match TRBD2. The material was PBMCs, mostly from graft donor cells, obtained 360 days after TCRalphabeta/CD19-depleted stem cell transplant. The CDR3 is CASSQEGTSGFNEQFF. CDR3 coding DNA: TGCGCCAGCAGCCAAGAGGGGACTAGCGGCTTCAATGAGCAGTTCTTC.